This TCR beta chain was sequenced in a study of cytomegalovirus exposure and HLA in healthy donors (dated by TCRdb to about 2017). At the level of the whole study: An earlier analysis of several hundred of the donors reported more than 250 Gb of sequence data and 117 million unique TCR beta sequences from some 180 million T cells. Roughly 300 gigabases of sequencing data and around 80 million unique TCR sequences made up an early release that covered some 640 HLA-typed donors. The genetic ancestry cluster associated with self-reported Caucasian donors included 65% to 90% of the roughly 400 genotyped donors. The study aimed to test whether cataloging public T cell receptors could reveal signatures of past pathogen exposure. Using immunosequencing, the study profiled T cell repertoires from around 670 subjects and related those repertoires to cytomegalovirus serostatus. In addition to the first cohort of roughly 700 subjects, a separate validation cohort of about 120 different subjects was used. To predict cytomegalovirus infection status, the study brought together high-throughput TCR immunosequencing, statistical association of individual TCRs with disease status, and machine learning. A later analysis re-examined previously published TCR beta repertoires from 500 to 700 donors and added high-resolution HLA genotyping to investigate patterns of TCR occurrence. Rather than using new phenotypic data, the later analysis identified candidate immune exposures from TCR beta sequences and from how often those sequences occurred across donors. An earlier analysis of about 600 of the donors used high-throughput TCR beta sequencing to judge whether each TCR beta V gene segment behaved as functional or pseudogenic. Donor age, sex, ethnicity and CMV serostatus were compiled together with the repertoire data. In a later genetic analysis, genome-wide SNP genotypes for about three fifths of the roughly 670 donors were used, and that subset was treated as a discovery cohort. All discovery cohort repertoires had been generated on a single sequencing platform. HLA typing covered class I and class II loci at four-digit resolution. The number of donors typed differed by locus, with roughly 629-640 for A, B, C, DRB1 and DQB1, more than 500 for DQA1, approximately 580 for DPA1, and around 430 for DPB1. Roughly 5 DR-DQ haplotypes were handled as single units for association and clustering because linkage in the cohort was strong. On average, 235,054 unique TCR beta nucleotide sequences were sequenced per donor among roughly 430 genotyped donors of the cohort, with roughly 19% of those sequences being non-productive.

Preparation of the library involved the immunoSEQ multiplex PCR assay. The multiplex PCR relied on a mix of 60 forward primers for TCR Vbeta segments and 13 reverse primers for TCR Jbeta segments. The CDR3 region of rearranged TCR beta genes was amplified from genomic DNA by a multiplex PCR assay. On the Illumina HiSeq System, the amplified TCR beta libraries were sequenced as 87-base-pair reads. The original pipeline was this. A later analysis tallied roughly 80 million unique TCR beta chains across the approximately 670 repertoires, and roughly 11 million of those chains were shared by two or more donors. Raw reads were error-corrected and collapsed into unique sequences by a nearest-neighbor algorithm in which closely related sequences were merged to remove PCR and sequencing errors. CDR3 sequences were aligned to IMGT reference sequences to assign V, D and J gene segments. For a sequence to be retained, a match of at least six nucleotides to both a V gene segment and a J gene segment was required. A rearrangement counted as productive if the CDR3 had no stop codons and remained in frame with V and J, and every other rearrangement counted as non-productive. CDR3 was defined by IMGT convention, running from the second conserved V-encoded cysteine to the conserved J-encoded phenylalanine. In an earlier analysis of more than 550 of the donors, sequences lacking an unambiguous match to a single V gene segment were excluded. An earlier analysis of 500 to 600 of the donors classified V segments as functional when productive rearrangements were above 56.7% and as segregating when the standard deviation between donors was above 5%. To diagnose cytomegalovirus status from the catalog of TCR beta chain sequences, a statistical classification framework was built. In a later analysis, TCR nucleotide sequences were compared against IMGT/GENE-DB human TR gene sequences so that V and J genes could be assigned. Using the TCRdist pipeline, a later analysis assigned CDR3 sequences along with most-parsimonious VDJ recombination scenarios. In a later analysis, each TCR beta chain was defined by its CDR3 amino acid sequence together with its V-gene family, and reads lacking a unique V-gene family were excluded. As a way to deal with suspected cross-contamination and a sequencing artifact, a later analysis dropped roughly 620 nucleotide sequences that were highly shared and had low generation probability. In a later analysis, a clonal expansion index was calculated for each public chain from normalized within-repertoire ranks of inferred template counts. In a later analysis, generation probabilities were computed using a VDJ recombination model fitted to out-of-frame rearrangements, and the results were checked against IGoR. A later analysis scored TCR-TCR, TCR-HLA and TCR-CMV co-occurrence with hypergeometric tests, applying a repertoire-size bias correction to TCR pairs. In a later analysis, false discovery rates were estimated by permuting HLA or CMV assignments 20 times. In a later analysis, co-occurring TCRs were grouped using DBSCAN, with TCRdist sequence similarity added in when clustering inside HLA-allele-positive subsets. Co-occurrence clustering excluded repertoires with fewer than 30,000 or more than 120,000 public chains, plus five with anomalous nucleotide sharing. TCRdb carries this immuneACCESS record with in-frame sequences only. Its versions omit some clonotypes, under half of them owing to an unresolved V gene in the studies checked, with the rest unexplained. V and J calls and clone size are as listed in that table; D and trimming were resolved from the DNA. This sample lists 90,000 to 110,000 clones; approximately 81% were detected once. The top ten clones comprise under 2.5% of the sample.

In its sample, this clone was seen a few times. The antigen it recognizes is unknown. No base qualities exist here, and no much larger clone lies one base off it. Overall results and qualifications from the work: Broadly in line with IMGT annotations, most TCR beta V segments showed up in productive rearrangements about 87% or about 30% of the time in an earlier analysis of several hundred of the donors. In a later analysis, 16,951 TCR beta sequences were associated with specific HLA alleles at a false discovery rate of 0.05. A few of the identified cytomegalovirus-associated TCR beta chains were confirmed in vitro to be specific for cytomegalovirus antigens. In both the original and validation cohorts, the classifier was reported to diagnose cytomegalovirus status with high specificity and sensitivity. Linkage disequilibrium might explain the correlated functional status among segregating V segments, but an unknown experimental factor could not be excluded. It was suggested by the authors that the approach could potentially be generalized to other disease states and immunological phenotypes. In a later genetic analysis, a missense DCLRE1C variant was associated with V-gene and J-gene trimming of TCR beta chains, and the association was replicated in an independent cohort. A group of highly shared sequence variants was considered likely to be a technical artifact of the sequencing pipeline. Roughly uniform sequencing depth across donors was assumed in presence/absence analyses, although this assumption may not hold. Because counts were too low, about 15 rarely observed V segments, including chromosome 9 orphons, were left out of the earlier analysis of 500 to 650 of the donors. A further reported finding was that TCR beta sequences accurately predicted the HLA-A and HLA-B alleles for most subjects in the first cohort. The only immune exposure information available for the cohort was CMV serostatus. Because HLA typing was unavailable for some donors at each locus, only the typed subset was used in association tests. A later analysis found that most CMV-associated TCR beta chains appeared HLA-restricted, with HLA associations seemingly driven largely by CMV exposure. When HLA alleles, especially DR and DQ, strongly co-occurred, attributing TCR associations to individual alleles was difficult. While some public TCRs were present in many individuals, most TCR sequences turned up only very rarely across donors. A later analysis reported that several top co-occurrence clusters appeared linked to parvovirus B19, influenza, CMV and Epstein-Barr virus. In a later analysis, HLA-associated TCR beta chains were found to be more clonally expanded and to have lower generation probabilities than equally common non-associated chains. Some IMGT-functional V segments, including TRBV6-2 and TRBV6-3, could not be told apart with the 87-base-pair reads, so those segments were excluded. Compared with the roughly 700-donor mean, donors in an Asian-associated ancestry cluster had fewer N-insertions in productive TCRs, according to a later genetic analysis. In a later analysis, the rate of TCR association differed among HLA loci, with DRB1 alleles having the most associated TCRs and HLA-C alleles having the fewest. The study gave a list of about 160 TCR beta chains associated with cytomegalovirus. Only TCR beta chains were sequenced in this cohort, and the absence of alpha or paired-chain data limited detectable features.

Between the V and J ends, shortened by 4 bases and 2 bases respectively, the junction contains 5 bases. CDR1 and CDR2, looked up from the germline V gene, are MNHNS and SASEGT. CDR3 length: 12 amino acids, cysteine to phenylalanine. Left in the record is the CDR3 DNA by itself, 36 bases read in frame from the first base. The cohort comprised around 700 healthy bone marrow donors. At the time of sampling, all cohort members were nominally healthy, though unrecorded immune exposures were likely present. The donor was CMV seronegative and was included in the group of 352 seronegative cohort members. A peripheral blood sample was collected from each donor, and TCR beta sequencing was performed on peripheral blood mononuclear cells. The Qiagen DNeasy Blood Extraction Kit was used to extract genomic DNA from the blood cell samples.

The sample consisted of PBMCs. The chain is encoded by TRBV6-1 joined to TRBJ2-5, with no confidently assigned D gene. The TCR originated in a young woman in good health and CMV-seronegative. Here is the DNA: TGTGCCAGCAGTGTCCTGCAAGAGACCCAGTACTTC. Its protein reads: CASSVLQETQYF.